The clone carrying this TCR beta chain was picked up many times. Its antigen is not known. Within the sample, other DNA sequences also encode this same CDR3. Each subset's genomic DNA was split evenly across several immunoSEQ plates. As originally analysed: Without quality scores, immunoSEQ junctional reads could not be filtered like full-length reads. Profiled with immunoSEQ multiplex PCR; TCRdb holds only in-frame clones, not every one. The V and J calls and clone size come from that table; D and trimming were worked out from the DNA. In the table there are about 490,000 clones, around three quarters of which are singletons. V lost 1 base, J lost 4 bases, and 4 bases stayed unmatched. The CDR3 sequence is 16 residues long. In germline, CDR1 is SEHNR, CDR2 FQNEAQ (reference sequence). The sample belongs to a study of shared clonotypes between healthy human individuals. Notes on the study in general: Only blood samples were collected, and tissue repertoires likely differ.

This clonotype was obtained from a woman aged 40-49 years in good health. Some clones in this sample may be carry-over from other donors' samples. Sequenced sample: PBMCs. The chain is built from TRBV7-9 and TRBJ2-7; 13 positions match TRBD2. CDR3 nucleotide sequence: TGTGCCAGCAGCTTAGGGGGACTAGCGGGACAGTACGAGCAGTACTTC. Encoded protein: CASSLGGLAGQYEQYF. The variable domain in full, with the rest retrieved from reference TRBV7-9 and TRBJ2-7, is DTGVSQNPRHKITKRGQNVTFRCDPISEHNRLYWYRQTLGQGPEFLTYFQNEAQLEKSRLLSDRFSAERPKGSFSTLEIQRTEQGDSAMYLCASSLGGLAGQYEQYFGPGTRLTVT.